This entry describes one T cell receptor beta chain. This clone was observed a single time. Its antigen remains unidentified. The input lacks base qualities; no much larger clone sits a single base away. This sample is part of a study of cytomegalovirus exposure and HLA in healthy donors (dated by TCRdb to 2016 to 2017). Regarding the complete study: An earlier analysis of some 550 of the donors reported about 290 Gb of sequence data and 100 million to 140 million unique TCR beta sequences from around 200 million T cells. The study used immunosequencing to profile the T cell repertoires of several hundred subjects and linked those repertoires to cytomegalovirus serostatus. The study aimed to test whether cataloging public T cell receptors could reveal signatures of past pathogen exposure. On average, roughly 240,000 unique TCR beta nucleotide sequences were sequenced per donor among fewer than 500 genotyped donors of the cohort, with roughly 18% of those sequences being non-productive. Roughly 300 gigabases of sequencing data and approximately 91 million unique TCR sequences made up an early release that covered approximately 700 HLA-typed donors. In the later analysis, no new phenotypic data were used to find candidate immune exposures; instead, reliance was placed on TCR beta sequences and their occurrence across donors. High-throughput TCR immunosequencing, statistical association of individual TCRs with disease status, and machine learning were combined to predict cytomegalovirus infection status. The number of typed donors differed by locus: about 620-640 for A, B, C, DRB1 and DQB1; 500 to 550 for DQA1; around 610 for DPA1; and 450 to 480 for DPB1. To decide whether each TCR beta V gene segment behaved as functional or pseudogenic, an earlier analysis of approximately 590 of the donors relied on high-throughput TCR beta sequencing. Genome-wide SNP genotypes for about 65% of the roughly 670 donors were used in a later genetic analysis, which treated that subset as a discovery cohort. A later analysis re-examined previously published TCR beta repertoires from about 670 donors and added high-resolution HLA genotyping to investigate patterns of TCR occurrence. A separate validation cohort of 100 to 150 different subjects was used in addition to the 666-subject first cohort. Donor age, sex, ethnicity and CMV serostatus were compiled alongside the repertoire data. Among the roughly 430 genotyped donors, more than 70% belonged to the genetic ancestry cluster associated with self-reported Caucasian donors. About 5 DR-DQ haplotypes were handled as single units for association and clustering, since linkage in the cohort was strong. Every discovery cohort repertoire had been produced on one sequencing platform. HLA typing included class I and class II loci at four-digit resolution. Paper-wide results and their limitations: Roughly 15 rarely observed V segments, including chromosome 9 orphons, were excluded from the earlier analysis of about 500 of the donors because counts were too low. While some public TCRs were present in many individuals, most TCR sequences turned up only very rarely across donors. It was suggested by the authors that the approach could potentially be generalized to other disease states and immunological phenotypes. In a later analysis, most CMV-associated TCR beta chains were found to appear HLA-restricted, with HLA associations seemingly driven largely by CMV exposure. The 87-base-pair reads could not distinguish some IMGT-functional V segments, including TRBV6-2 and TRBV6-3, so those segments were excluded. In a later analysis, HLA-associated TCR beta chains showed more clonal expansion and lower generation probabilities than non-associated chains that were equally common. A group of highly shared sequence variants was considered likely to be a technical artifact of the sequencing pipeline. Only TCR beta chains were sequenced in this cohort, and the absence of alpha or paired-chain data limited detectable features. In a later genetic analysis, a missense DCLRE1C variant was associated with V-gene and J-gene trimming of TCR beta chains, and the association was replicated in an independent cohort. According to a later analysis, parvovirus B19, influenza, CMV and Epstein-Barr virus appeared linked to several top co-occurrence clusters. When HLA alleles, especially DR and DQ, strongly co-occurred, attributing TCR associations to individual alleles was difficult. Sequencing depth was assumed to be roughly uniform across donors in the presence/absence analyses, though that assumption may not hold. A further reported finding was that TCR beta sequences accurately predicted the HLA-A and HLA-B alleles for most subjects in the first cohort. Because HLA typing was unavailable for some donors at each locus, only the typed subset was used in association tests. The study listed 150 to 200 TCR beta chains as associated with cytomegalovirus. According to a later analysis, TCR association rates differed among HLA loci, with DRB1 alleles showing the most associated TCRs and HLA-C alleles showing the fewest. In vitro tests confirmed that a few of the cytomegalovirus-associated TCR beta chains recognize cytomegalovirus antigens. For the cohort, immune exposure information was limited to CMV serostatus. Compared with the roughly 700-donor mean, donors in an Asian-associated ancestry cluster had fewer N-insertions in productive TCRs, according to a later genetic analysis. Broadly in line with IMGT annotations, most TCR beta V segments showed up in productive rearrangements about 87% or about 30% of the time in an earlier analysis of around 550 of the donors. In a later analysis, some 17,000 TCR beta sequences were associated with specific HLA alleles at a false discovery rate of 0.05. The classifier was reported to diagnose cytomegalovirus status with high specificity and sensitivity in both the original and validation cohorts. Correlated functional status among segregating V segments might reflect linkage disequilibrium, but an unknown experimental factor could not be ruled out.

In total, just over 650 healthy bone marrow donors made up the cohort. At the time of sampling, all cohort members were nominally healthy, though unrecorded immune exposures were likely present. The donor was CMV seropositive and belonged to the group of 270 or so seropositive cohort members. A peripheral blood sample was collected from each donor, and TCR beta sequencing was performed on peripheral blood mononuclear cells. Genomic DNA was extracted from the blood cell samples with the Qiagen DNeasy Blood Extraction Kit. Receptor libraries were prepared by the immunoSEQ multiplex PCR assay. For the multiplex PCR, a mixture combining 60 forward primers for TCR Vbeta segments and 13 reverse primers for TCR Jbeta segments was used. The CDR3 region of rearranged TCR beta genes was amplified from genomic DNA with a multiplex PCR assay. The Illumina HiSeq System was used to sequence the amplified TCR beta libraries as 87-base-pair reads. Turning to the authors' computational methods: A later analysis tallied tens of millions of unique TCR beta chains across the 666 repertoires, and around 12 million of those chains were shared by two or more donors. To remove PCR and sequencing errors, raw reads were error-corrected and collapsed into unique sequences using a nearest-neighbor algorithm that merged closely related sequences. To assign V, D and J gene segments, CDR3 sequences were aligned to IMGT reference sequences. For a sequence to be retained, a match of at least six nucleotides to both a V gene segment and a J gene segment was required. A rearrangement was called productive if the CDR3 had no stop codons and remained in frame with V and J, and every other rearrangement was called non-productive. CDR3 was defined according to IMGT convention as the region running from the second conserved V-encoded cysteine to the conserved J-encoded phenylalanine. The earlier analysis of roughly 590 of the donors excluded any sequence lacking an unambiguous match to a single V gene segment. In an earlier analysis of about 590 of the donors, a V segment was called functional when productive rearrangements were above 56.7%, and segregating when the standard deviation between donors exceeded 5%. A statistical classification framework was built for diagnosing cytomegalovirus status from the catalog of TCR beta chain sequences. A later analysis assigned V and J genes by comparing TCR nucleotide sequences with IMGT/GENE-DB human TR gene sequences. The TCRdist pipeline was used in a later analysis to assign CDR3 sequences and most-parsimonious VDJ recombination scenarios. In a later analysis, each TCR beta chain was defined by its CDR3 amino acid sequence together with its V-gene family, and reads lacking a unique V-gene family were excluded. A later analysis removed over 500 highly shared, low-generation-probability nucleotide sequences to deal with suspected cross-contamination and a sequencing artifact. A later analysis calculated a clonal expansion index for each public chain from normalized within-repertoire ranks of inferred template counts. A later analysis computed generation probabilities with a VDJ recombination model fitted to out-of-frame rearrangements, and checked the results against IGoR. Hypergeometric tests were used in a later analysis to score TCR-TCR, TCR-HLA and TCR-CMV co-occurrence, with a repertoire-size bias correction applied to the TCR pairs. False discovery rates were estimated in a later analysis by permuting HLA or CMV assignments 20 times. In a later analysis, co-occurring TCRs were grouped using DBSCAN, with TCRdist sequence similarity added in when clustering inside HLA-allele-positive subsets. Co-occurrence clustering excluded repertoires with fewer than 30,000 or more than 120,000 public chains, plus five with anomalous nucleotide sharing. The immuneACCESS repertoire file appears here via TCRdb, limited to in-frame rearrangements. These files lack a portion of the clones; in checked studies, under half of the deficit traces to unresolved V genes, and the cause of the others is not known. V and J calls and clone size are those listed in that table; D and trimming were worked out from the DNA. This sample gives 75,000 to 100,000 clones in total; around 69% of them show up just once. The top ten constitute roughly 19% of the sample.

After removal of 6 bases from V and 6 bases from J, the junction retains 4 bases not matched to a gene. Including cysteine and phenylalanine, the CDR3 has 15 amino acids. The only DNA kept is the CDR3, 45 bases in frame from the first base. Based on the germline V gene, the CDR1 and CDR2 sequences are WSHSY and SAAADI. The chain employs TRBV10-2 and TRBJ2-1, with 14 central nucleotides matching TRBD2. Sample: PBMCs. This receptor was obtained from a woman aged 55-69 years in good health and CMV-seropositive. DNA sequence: TGCGCCAGCAGACAGACTAGCGGGAGGGCCAATGAGCAGTTCTTC. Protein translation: CASRQTSGRANEQFF.